The TCR beta chain described here comes from a study of OX40 agonist ivuxolimab in advanced cancers. Study at large: Ivuxolimab was administered intravenously to patients at 0.01 to 10 mg/kg every 2 weeks. Eligibility admitted prior anti-PD-1, anti-PD-L1 or anti-CTLA-4 therapy; about 40% had some.

Repertoires were generated with immunoSEQ multiplex PCR, while TCRdb's copy carries only in-frame clones and drops some. The sample lists some 66,000 clones, less than 90% seen once, with over 2% in the top ten. There are 17 residues in the CDR3. Germline values: CDR1 SGHRS, CDR2 YFSETQ. Trimming stripped 5 bases from V and 0 bases from J, with 18 bases between. The material was CD4+ or CD8+ T cells sorted from blood, obtained in a trial of the OX40 agonist ivuxolimab. The chain combines TRBV5-1 with TRBJ1-3; D unclear. This sequence was found in an adult with an advanced solid tumor such as melanoma, head and neck, liver or kidney cancer. CDR3 nucleotide sequence: TGCGCCAGCAGGGGCGCAAGTAACTTTTACTCTGGAAACACCATATATTTT. It specifies CASRGASNFYSGNTIYF.